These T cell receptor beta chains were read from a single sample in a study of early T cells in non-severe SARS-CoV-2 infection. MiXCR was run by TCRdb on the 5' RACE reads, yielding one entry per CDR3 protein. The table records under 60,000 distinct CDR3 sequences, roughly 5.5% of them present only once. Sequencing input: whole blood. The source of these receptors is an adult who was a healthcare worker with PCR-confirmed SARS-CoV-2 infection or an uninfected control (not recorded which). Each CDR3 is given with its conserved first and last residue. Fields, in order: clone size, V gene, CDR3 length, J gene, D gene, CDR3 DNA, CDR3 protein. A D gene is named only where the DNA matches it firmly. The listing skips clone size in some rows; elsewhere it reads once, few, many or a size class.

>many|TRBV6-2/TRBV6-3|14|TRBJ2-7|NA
TGTGCCAGCAGTTACCAGATTTCCTCCTACGAGCAGTACTTC
CASSYQISSYEQYF
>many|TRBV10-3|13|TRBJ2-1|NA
TGTGCCATCGGCACTAGCTGGGGGACTGAGCAGTTCTTC
CAIGTSWGTEQFF
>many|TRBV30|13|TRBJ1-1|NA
TGTGCCTGGAAGTTCGGCAGCAACACTGAAGCTTTCTTT
CAWKFGSNTEAFF
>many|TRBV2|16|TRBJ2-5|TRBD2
TGTGCCAGCAGTGGACTACTAGCGGGAGGAATAGAGACCCAGTACTTC
CASSGLLAGGIETQYF
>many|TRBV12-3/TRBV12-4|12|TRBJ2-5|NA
TGTGCCAGCAGTCTCTCAGCGGAGACCCAGTACTTC
CASSLSAETQYF
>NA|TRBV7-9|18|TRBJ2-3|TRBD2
TGTGCCAGCAGCTTGACTAGCGGGGGGGCCCAGCGGGCAGATACGCAGTATTTT
CASSLTSGGAQRADTQYF
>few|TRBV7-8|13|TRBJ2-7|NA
TGTGCCAGCAGCGAAAAGGCCCACTACGAGCAGTACTTC
CASSEKAHYEQYF
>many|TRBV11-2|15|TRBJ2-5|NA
TGTGCCAGCAGCCCCCCCAGTTCGGGAAAAGAGACCCAGTACTTC
CASSPPSSGKETQYF
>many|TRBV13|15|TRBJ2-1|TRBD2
TGTGCCAGCAGCCAACTAGCGGGAACCTACAATGAGCAGTTCTTC
CASSQLAGTYNEQFF
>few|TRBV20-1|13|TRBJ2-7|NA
TGCAGTGCCCCAGGGATAGCTACCTACGAGCAGTACTTC
CSAPGIATYEQYF
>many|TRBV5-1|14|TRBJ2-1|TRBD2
TGCGCCAGCACTCCCGGTTGGACTAGCGGGAGAAAGTTCTTC
CASTPGWTSGRKFF
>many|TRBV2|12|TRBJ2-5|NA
TGTGCCAGCAGGGTGAGCGATGAGACCCAGTACTTC
CASRVSDETQYF
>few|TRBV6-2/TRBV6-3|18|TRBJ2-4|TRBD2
TGTGCCAGCAGTTTTGGACTAGCGGGGGCACGAGCCAAAAACATTCAGTACTTC
CASSFGLAGARAKNIQYF
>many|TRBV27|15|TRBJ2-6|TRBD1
TGTGCCAGCAGTCCCAGGGGGTCCGGGGCCAACGTCCTGACTTTC
CASSPRGSGANVLTF
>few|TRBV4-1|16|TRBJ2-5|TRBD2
TGCGCCAGCAGCCAAGAAGGACTAGCGGGAGTTTCGGCCCAGTACTTC
CASSQEGLAGVSAQYF
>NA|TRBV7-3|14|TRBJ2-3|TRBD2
TGTGCCAGCAGCCCTCGTAGCGGGGGTCAGACGCAGTATTTT
CASSPRSGGQTQYF
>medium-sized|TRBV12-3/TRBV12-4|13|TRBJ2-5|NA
TGTGCCAGCAGTTGGAGGGGGCCGGGCACCCAGTACTTC
CASSWRGPGTQYF
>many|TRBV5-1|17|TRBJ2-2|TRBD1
TGCGCCAGCACCCACCTTGACGACAGGGGCTACACCGGGGAGCTGTTTTTT
CASTHLDDRGYTGELFF
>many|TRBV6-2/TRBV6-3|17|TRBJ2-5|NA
TGTGCCAGCAGCCCACACGTTGGACTACCGATTTCGGAGACCCAGTACTTC
CASSPHVGLPISETQYF
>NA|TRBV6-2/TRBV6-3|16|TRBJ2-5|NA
TGTGCCAGCAGTTTTCCCTCCCGGGACTTCGAAGAGACCCAGTACTTC
CASSFPSRDFEETQYF
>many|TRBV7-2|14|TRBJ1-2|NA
TGTGCCAGCAGAGATCCGGGGCCCAACTATGGCTACACCTTC
CASRDPGPNYGYTF
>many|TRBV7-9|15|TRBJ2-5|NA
TGTGCCAGCAGCTTAGAGGGTGGCCGGGTTGAGACCCAGTACTTC
CASSLEGGRVETQYF
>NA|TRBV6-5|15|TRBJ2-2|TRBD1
TGTGCCAGCAGTCGACAGGGGACGGTTACCGGGGAGCTGTTTTTT
CASSRQGTVTGELFF
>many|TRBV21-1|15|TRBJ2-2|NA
TGTGCCAGCAGCATGAGGGACAGGGAAACCGGGGAGCTGTTTTTT
CASSMRDRETGELFF
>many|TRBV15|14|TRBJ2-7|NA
TGTGCCACCAGCAGAGATGTCGAGGAAGACGAGCAGTACTTC
CATSRDVEEDEQYF
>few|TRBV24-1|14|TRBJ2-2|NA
TGTGCCACCAGTGTAGACTCGAACACCGGGGAGCTGTTTTTT
CATSVDSNTGELFF
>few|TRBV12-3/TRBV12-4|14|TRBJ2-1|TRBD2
TGTGCCAGCACCCACTTGGAATCGGGGGGGGAGCAGTTCTTC
CASTHLESGGEQFF
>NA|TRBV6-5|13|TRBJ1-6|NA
TGTGCCAGCAGTTACGCTCCAAATTCACCCCTCCACTTT
CASSYAPNSPLHF
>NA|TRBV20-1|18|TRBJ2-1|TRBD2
TGCAGTGCTAGAGGTCGGACTAGCGGGAGGGCCTCCTACAATGAGCAGTTCTTC
CSARGRTSGRASYNEQFF
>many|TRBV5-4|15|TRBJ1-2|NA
TGTGCCAGCAGCTCCATGGGTGGACAGAGCTATGGCTACACCTTC
CASSSMGGQSYGYTF
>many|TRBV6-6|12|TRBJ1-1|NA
TGTGCCACAAAGCTTTTTAACACTGAAGCTTTCTTT
CATKLFNTEAFF
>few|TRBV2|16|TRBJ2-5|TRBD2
TGTGCCAGCAGTGTTGCGCTGGGGGGGACCCAAGAGACCCAGTACTTC
CASSVALGGTQETQYF
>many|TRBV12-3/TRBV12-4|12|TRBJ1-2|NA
TGTGCCAGCAGTCCCGACCTCCAGAGCTACACCTTC
CASSPDLQSYTF
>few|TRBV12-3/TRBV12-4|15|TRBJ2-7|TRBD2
TGTGCCAGCAGAACTACTAGCGGGAGGGGTTTCGAGCAGTACTTC
CASRTTSGRGFEQYF
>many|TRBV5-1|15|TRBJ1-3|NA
TGCGCCAGCCGCCCCGCGGGGACGCTTGGAAACACCATATATTTT
CASRPAGTLGNTIYF
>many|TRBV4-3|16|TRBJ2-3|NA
TGCGCCAGCAGCCCCGGAAGAGGGGGTAACACAGATACGCAGTATTTT
CASSPGRGGNTDTQYF
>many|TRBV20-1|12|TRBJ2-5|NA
TGCAGTGCTAGTAACAGGGCCATGACCCAGTACTTC
CSASNRAMTQYF
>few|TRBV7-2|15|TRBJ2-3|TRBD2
TGTGCCAGCCAATTAGCGGGGTACCCCACAGATACGCAGTATTTT
CASQLAGYPTDTQYF
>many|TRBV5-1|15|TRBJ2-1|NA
TGCGCCAGCAGCTTGGGACAGCCGGTCGGGAATGAGCAGTTCTTC
CASSLGQPVGNEQFF
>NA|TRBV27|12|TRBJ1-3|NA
TGTGCCACCGGGACGGATGGAAACACCATATATTTT
CATGTDGNTIYF
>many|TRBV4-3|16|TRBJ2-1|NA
TGCGCCAGCAGCCCCAATGGGCCAGGCTCCCTAGATGAGCAGTTCTTC
CASSPNGPGSLDEQFF
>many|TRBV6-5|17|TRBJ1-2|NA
TGTGCCAGCAGTCGGACGGACGCAAGGATTTATGATGGCGGCTACACCTTC
CASSRTDARIYDGGYTF
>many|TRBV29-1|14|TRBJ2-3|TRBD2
TGCAGCGTACGCGTACTAGCGGGAGCAGATACGCAGTATTTT
CSVRVLAGADTQYF
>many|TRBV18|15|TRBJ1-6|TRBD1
TGTGCCAGCTCACTGGACAGGGGGCGAGATTCACCCCTCCACTTT
CASSLDRGRDSPLHF
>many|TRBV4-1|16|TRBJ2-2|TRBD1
TGCGCCAGCAGCCAGCAGACAGGGGCTAACACCGGGGAGCTGTTTTTT
CASSQQTGANTGELFF
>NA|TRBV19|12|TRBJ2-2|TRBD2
TGTGCCAGTAGGAGCGGGGTCGGGGAGCTGTTTTTT
CASRSGVGELFF